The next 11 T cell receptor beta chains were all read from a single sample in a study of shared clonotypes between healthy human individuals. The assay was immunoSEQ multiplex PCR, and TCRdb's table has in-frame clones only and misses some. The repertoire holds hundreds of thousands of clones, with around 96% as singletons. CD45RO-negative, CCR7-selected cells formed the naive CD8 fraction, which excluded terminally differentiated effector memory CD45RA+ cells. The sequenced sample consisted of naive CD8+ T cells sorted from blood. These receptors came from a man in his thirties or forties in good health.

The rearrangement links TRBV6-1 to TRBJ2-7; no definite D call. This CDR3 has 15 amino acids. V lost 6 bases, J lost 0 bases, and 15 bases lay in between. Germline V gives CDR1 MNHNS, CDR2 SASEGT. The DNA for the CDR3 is TGTGCCAGCAGAGTCTTCCCGCGGAGCTCCTACGAGCAGTACTTC. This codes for CASRVFPRSSYEQYF.

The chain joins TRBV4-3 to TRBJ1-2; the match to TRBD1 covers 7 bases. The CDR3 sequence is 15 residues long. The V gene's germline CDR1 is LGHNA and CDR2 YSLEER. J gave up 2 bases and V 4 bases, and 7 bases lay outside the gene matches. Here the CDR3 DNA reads TGCGCCAGCAGCCTAGCTCGACAGGGAAACTATGGCTACACCTTC. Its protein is CASSLARQGNYGYTF.

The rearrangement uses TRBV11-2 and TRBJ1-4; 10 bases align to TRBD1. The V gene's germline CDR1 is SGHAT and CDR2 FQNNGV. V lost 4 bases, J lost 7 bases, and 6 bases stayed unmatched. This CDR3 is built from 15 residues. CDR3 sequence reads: CASSSGTGVGEKLFF. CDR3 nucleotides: TGTGCCAGCAGCTCCGGGACAGGGGTTGGTGAAAAACTGTTTTTT.

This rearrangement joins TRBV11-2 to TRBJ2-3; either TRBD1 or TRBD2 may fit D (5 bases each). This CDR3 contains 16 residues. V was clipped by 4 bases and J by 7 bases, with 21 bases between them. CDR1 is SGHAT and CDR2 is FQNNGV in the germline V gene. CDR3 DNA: TGTGCCAGCAGCTCCTGGGACGCCCATTCCTACAATACGCAGTATTTT. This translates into CASSSWDAHSYNTQYF.

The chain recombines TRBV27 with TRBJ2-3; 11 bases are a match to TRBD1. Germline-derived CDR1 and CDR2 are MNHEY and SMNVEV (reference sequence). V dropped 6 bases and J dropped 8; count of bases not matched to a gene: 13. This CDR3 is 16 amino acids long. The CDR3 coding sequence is TGTGCCAGCAGCTTAGCCGGGACAGGGGGGGCACGTACGCAGTATTTT. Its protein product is CASSLAGTGGARTQYF.

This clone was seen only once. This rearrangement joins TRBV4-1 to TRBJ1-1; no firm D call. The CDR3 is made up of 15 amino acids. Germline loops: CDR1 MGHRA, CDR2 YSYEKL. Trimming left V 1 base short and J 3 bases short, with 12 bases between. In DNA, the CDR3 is TGCGCCAGCAGCCAAGGCCCTGGGAAGGACACTGAAGCTTTCTTT. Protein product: CASSQGPGKDTEAFF.

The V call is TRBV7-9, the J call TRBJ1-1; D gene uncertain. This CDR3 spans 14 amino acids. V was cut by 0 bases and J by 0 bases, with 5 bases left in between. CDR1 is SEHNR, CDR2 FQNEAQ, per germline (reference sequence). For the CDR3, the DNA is TGTGCCAGCAGCTTAGCCGGGTTGAACACTGAAGCTTTCTTT. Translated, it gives CASSLAGLNTEAFF.

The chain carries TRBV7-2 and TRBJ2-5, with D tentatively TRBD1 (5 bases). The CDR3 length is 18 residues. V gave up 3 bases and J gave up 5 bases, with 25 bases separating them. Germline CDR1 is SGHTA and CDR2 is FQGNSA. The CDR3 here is CASSFFPEAQQGPETQYF. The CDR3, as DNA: TGTGCCAGCAGCTTTTTTCCCGAAGCGCAGCAGGGTCCCGAGACCCAGTACTTC. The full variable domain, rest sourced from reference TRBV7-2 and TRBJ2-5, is GAGVSQSPSNKVTEKGKDVELRCDPISGHTALYWYRQSLGQGLEFLIYFQGNSAPDKSGLPSDRFSAERTGGSVSTLTIQRTQQEDSAVYLCASSFFPEAQQGPETQYFGPGTRLLVL.

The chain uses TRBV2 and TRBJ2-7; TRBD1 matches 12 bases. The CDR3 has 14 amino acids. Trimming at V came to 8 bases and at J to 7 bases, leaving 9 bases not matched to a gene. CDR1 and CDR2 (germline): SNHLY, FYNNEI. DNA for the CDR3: TGTGCCAGCTCTCCGGGACAGGGGGCGCGGGAGCAGTACTTC. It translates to CASSPGQGAREQYF.

CDR3 bases: TGTGCCAGCAGCTTAGGGGCCCGGGACAGGGGGTTGTATGAGCAGTTCTTC. Translated: CASSLGARDRGLYEQFF. The chain is built from TRBV11-2 and TRBJ2-1; 11 bases agree with TRBD1. Unmatched junction bases numbered 10, after V lost 1 base and J lost 8 bases. Germline loops: CDR1 SGHAT, CDR2 FQNNGV. This CDR3 region has 17 residues.

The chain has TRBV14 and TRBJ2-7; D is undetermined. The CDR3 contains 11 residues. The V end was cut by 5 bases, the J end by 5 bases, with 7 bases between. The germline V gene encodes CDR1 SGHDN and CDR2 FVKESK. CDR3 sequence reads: CASSNGDEQYF. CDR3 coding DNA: TGTGCCAGCAGCAACGGCGACGAGCAGTACTTC.